This entry lists 3 T cell receptor beta chains sequenced from one sample in a study of CD8+ T cells in alopecia areata. Sequencing templates came from extracted RNA that was reverse transcribed into cDNA. Clones were read by immunoSEQ multiplex PCR, and TCRdb kept only the in-frame ones, dropping some. Found here are 140,000 to 150,000 clones, less than 65% of them singletons; the top ten hold about 38%. The material sequenced was CD8+ T cells sorted from blood. These receptors all stem from a human donor in good health.

The chain links TRBV30 to TRBJ1-2; TRBD1 aligns across 7 bases. Germline assignment: CDR1 GTSNPN and CDR2 SVGIG (reference sequence). The CDR3 sequence is 15 residues long. V was pared by 1 base and J by 1 base, with 6 bases of the junction left unmatched. The CDR3 loop reads CAWSGTGRLNYGYTF. CDR3 nucleotides: TGTGCCTGGAGTGGGACAGGAAGACTTAACTATGGCTACACCTTC.

The V gene is TRBV18, the J gene TRBJ2-7, with 8 nucleotides matching TRBD1. Trimming cost V 5 bases and J 2 bases; bases outside gene matches: 8. The CDR3 sequence is 15 residues long. CDR1 KGHSH and CDR2 LQKENI come from the germline V gene. The CDR3 DNA follows: TGTGCCAGCTCATACGGGACAGGAGATACCTACGAGCAGTACTTC. This sequence encodes CASSYGTGDTYEQYF.

This sequence joins TRBV6-5 and TRBJ2-1, with 10 nucleotides matching TRBD2. Unmatched junction bases numbered 4, after V lost 7 bases and J lost 4 bases. From germline, CDR1 is MNHEY and CDR2 SVGAGI. This CDR3 has 14 amino acids. CDR3 in DNA: TGTGCCAGCAATTTAGCGGGAGGATACAATGAGCAGTTCTTC. Translating it yields CASNLAGGYNEQFF.